These 14 T cell receptor beta chains were sequenced from one sample in a study of T cell repertoires in aging, cancer and after chemotherapy. Multiplex touch-down PCR with TRB-A/B primers amplified rearranged V-D-J TRB sequences. TCRdb re-called the multiplex PCR reads with MiXCR, one entry per CDR3 protein. The sample lists about 5,600 distinct CDR3 sequences, 38% occurring once. The template was genomic DNA from peripheral blood, not RNA. The source material was blood. The receptors originated from a human donor with a blood cancer.

The chain couples TRBV12-3 or TRBV12-4 to TRBJ1-2; 7 bases map to TRBD1. The ends lost 1 base at V and 7 bases at J; junction bases unmatched: 6. This CDR3 is 14 amino acids long. As DNA, the CDR3 is TGTGCCAGCAGTTTAGTAACGACAGGGCCTGGCTACACCTTC. Translation gives CASSLVTTGPGYTF.

This clonotype rates as medium-sized. The chain carries TRBV29-1 and TRBJ2-7, with D maybe TRBD1 (6 bases). This CDR3 is built from 13 residues. Trimming removed 4 bases from V and 3 bases from J, with 13 bases in between. Germline V gene lookup returns CDR1 SQVTM and CDR2 ANQGSEA. The CDR3 is CSVAGTTNYEQYF. As DNA, the CDR3 is TGCAGCGTTGCCGGGACAACCAACTACGAGCAGTACTTC.

The chain couples TRBV20-1 to TRBJ2-2, with 14 bases aligning to TRBD2. This CDR3 is 17 amino acids long. Unmatched junction bases numbered 3, after V lost 3 bases and J lost 0 bases. Germline-derived CDR1 and CDR2 are DFQATT and SNEGSKA (reference sequence). DNA for the CDR3: TGCAGTGCTAGGGGACTAGCGGGAGCGTCGAACACCGGGGAGCTGTTTTTT. It is translated as CSARGLAGASNTGELFF.

The chain combines TRBV19 with TRBJ2-6; weak D call: TRBD2 (7 bases). Trimming pared 4 bases from V and 2 bases from J, leaving 12 bases between. This CDR3 spans 16 amino acids. From germline, CDR1 is LNHDA and CDR2 SQIVND (reference sequence). The CDR3 DNA is TGTGCCAGTAGTACCCCGGGGGGCGCTGGGGCCAACGTCCTGACTTTC. Translated, it gives CASSTPGGAGANVLTF.

CDR3 region: CASSPVNYGYTF. The CDR3 coding sequence is TGTGCCAGCAGCCCGGTTAACTATGGCTACACCTTC. V and J are TRBV6-2 or TRBV6-3 and TRBJ1-2; D gene unclear. CDR3 length: 12 amino acids. V was pared by 6 bases and J by 1 base, with 6 bases between. CDR1 and CDR2 from the germline V gene are MNHEY and SVGEGT.

This clonotype has just a few counts. The chain links TRBV6-5 to TRBJ2-5; TRBD2 is a possible D gene (5 bases). The germline V and J ends were trimmed by 6 bases and 5 bases, with 13 bases remaining between them. Germline values: CDR1 MNHEY, CDR2 SVGAGI. This CDR3 region has 13 residues. CDR3 region: CASRRRERETQYF. In DNA, the CDR3 is TGTGCCAGCAGACGAAGGGAGAGGGAGACCCAGTACTTC.

The chain is built from TRBV5-6 and TRBJ2-7; no clear D gene. The germline V gene has CDR1 SGHDT and CDR2 YYEEEE. V was cut by 1 base and J by 7 bases, with 15 bases left in between. The length of the CDR3 is 14 residues. The chain's CDR3 is CASSLTQSTREQYF. CDR3 sequence (DNA): TGTGCCAGCAGCTTGACACAGTCCACGCGGGAGCAGTACTTC.

This clonotype qualifies as medium-sized. This sequence joins TRBV15 and TRBJ2-3, with D perhaps TRBD2 (6 bases). CDR1 LNHNV and CDR2 YYDKDF come from the germline V gene (reference sequence). The CDR3 has 15 amino acids. The V end lost 0 bases, the J end lost 9 bases, and 16 bases lay between the germline ends. The DNA for the CDR3 is TGTGCCACCAGCAGAGATAAAGGAGCGGGTAAAACGCAGTATTTT. Translating it yields CATSRDKGAGKTQYF.

V usage is TRBV19 and J usage is TRBJ2-2; 8 nucleotides align to TRBD1. V trimming: 7 bases; J trimming: 5 bases; junction bases outside the gene matches: 12. This CDR3 comprises 16 residues. Germline CDR1 is LNHDA and CDR2 is SQIVND (reference sequence). The CDR3 protein is CASNRQGASGTGELFF. DNA for the CDR3: TGTGCCAGTAATCGCCAGGGGGCCTCCGGGACCGGGGAGCTGTTTTTT.

This chain joins TRBV5-5 and TRBJ1-1; D is unclear. Germline V gives CDR1 SGHKS, CDR2 YYEKEE (reference sequence). This CDR3 comprises 12 residues. V dropped 0 bases and J dropped 10 bases, with 10 bases sitting between them. The CDR3 DNA reads TGTGCCAGCAGCTTGGAGACCCCTTTAGCTTTCTTT. Amino acids: CASSLETPLAFF.

V usage is TRBV5-6 and J usage is TRBJ2-5; D remains unclear. V dropped 4 bases and J dropped 5 bases, with 15 bases sitting between them. This CDR3 is built from 14 residues. The V gene's germline CDR1 is SGHDT and CDR2 YYEEEE. CDR3 nucleotide sequence: TGTGCCAGCAGCCCATCCTTCGAACCTGAGACCCAGTACTTC. Its protein product is CASSPSFEPETQYF.

This clonotype showed up just a few times. The V call is TRBV6-1, the J call TRBJ2-2, with 8 bases that match TRBD2. CDR1 is MNHNS and CDR2 is SASEGT in the germline V gene. CDR3 size: 15 residues. The V segment lost 6 bases and the J segment 4 bases; nucleotides outside the gene matches: 7. The CDR3 reads CASRLREGLTGELFF. CDR3 nucleotides: TGTGCCAGCAGGTTACGGGAGGGCCTCACCGGGGAGCTGTTTTTT.

This clonotype has a handful of counts. Here the CDR3 reads CASSGLAGAYNEQFF. The DNA for the CDR3 is TGTGCCAGCAGCGGACTAGCGGGAGCGTACAATGAGCAGTTCTTC. This chain uses TRBV7-6 with TRBJ2-1; 13 nucleotides line up with TRBD2. The CDR3 extends over 15 amino acids. Per the germline V gene, CDR1 is SGHVS and CDR2 is FNYEAQ. After removal of 5 bases from V and 4 bases from J, the junction contained 2 bases not matched to a gene.

J is TRBJ2-5 and V is TRBV12-3 or TRBV12-4; 8 bases agree with TRBD2. The CDR3 has 15 amino acids. V lost 7 bases, J lost 5 bases, and 12 bases stayed unmatched. The CDR3 DNA sequence: TGTGCCAGCACCGCGCCTGGACTAGCTGGGGAGACCCAGTACTTC. Translated: CASTAPGLAGETQYF.